Listed below are T cell receptor beta chains from one sample, sequenced in a study of shared clonotypes between healthy human individuals. TCRdb keeps only in-frame clones here, not all; method: immunoSEQ multiplex PCR. The sample lists some 1.5 million clones; 95% to 99% were seen once. Sequenced input: naive CD4+ T cells sorted from blood. These receptors originate from a young man in good health. Both conserved end residues are part of each CDR3. The order of the fields is D gene, clone size, J gene, V gene, CDR3 DNA, CDR3 protein. A D gene is named only where the DNA matches it firmly. The size entry is marked missing in some rows and otherwise reads once, few, many or a size class.

>.|.|TRBJ2-2|TRBV29-1
TGCAGCGTTGAAGATCCCGGGGTCGCCGGGGAGCTGTTTTTT
CSVEDPGVAGELFF
>.|.|TRBJ1-1|TRBV7-2
TGTGCCAGCAGCTTACTTGGGGTTATGAACACTGAAGCTTTCTTT
CASSLLGVMNTEAFF
>.|.|TRBJ2-2|TRBV19
TGTGCCAGTAACAGGGATAACACCGGGGAGCTGTTTTTT
CASNRDNTGELFF
>.|.|TRBJ1-4|TRBV18
TGTGCCAGCTCACCCACAGGGAAAACTAATGAAAAACTGTTTTTT
CASSPTGKTNEKLFF
>.|.|TRBJ2-3|TRBV1
TGCACCAGCAGCCAGACGTGTAGCGGGAGGGCCGACACAGATACGCAGTATTTT
CTSSQTCSGRADTDTQYF
>TRBD1|.|TRBJ2-1|TRBV5-1
TGCGCCAGCAGCCGGGACAGGGAGGATGAGCAGTTCTTC
CASSRDREDEQFF
>.|.|TRBJ2-7|TRBV4-3
TGCGCCAGCAGCCAAGACTACCGACAGTCGGACTACGAGCAGTACTTC
CASSQDYRQSDYEQYF
>.|.|TRBJ1-5|TRBV2
TGTGCCAGCAGTCTAGACCCGGGACACCTTCTGGCCCAGCATTTT
CASSLDPGHLLAQHF
>.|.|TRBJ2-1|TRBV5-1
TGCGCCAGCAGCGAGGGACACCCGTACAATGAGCAGTTCTTC
CASSEGHPYNEQFF
>.|.|TRBJ2-2|TRBV19
TGTGCCAGTACCGTCCGGGAGCAGGGCGGGGAGCTGTTTTTT
CASTVREQGGELFF
>TRBD2|.|TRBJ2-5|TRBV5-1
TGCGCCAGCAGCTTGGCTGGCGGGAGGGGGGAGACCCAGTACTTC
CASSLAGGRGETQYF
>.|.|TRBJ2-3|TRBV28
TGTGCCAGCAGTGACGGACCCACAGATACGCAGTATTTT
CASSDGPTDTQYF
>.|once|TRBJ2-3|TRBV5-5
TGTGCCAGCATCCTGGGAGGGGGGAGGAATACGCAGTATTTT
CASILGGGRNTQYF
>.|.|TRBJ2-1|TRBV14
TGTGCCAGCAGCCAAGACGGATTGGTCTGGCGGGAACCTCACAATGAGCAGTTCTTC
CASSQDGLVWREPHNEQFF
>TRBD1|.|TRBJ2-7|TRBV5-1
TGCGCCAGCAGCTCCGGACAGGGGGCAAACGAGCAGTACTTC
CASSSGQGANEQYF
>.|.|TRBJ2-6|TRBV11-3
TGTGCCAGCAGCTTCGATGGGGCCAACGTCCTGACTTTC
CASSFDGANVLTF
>.|.|TRBJ1-1|TRBV29-1
TGCAGCGTTGAGGGGGGGAGGACTGAAGCTTTCTTT
CSVEGGRTEAFF
>.|.|TRBJ1-1|TRBV6-1
TGTGCCAGCAGAATAGAACGGATGAACACTGAAGCTTTCTTT
CASRIERMNTEAFF
>.|once|TRBJ2-1|TRBV10-3
TGTGCCATCAGAGGAGAAATCGGGGCTCGGCAGTTCTTC
CAIRGEIGARQFF
>TRBD1|.|TRBJ2-7|TRBV7-2
TGTGCCAGCAGCTTAGCCTCCGGGACAGGGACCCACCGTACCTACGAGCAGTACTTC
CASSLASGTGTHRTYEQYF
>.|.|TRBJ2-1|TRBV9
TGTGCCAGCAGCGTAGGACAATACAATGAGCAGTTCTTC
CASSVGQYNEQFF
>.|.|TRBJ2-4|TRBV5-6
TGTGCCAGCAGCTCACCCCAGGGACTAGCCAAAAACATTCAGTACTTC
CASSSPQGLAKNIQYF
>TRBD1|.|TRBJ1-1|TRBV15
TGTGCCACCAGCAGAGTGGGACAGGGGAACACTGAAGCTTTCTTT
CATSRVGQGNTEAFF
>TRBD2|.|TRBJ2-1|TRBV14
TGTGCCAGCAGCTCCGGGACTAGCGGGACCAATGAGCAGTTCTTC
CASSSGTSGTNEQFF
>.|.|TRBJ1-2|TRBV6-1
TGTGCCAGCAACATTTTCCGGGGGGACTATGGCTACACCTTC
CASNIFRGDYGYTF
>.|.|TRBJ2-7|TRBV7-9
TGTGCCAGCAGCTTAGGGGACTCAGGCTACGAGCAGTACTTC
CASSLGDSGYEQYF
>TRBD2|.|TRBJ2-3|TRBV5-1
TGCGCCAGCAGCTTCGACCCCTTAGCGGGAGGCACAGATACGCAGTATTTT
CASSFDPLAGGTDTQYF
>.|.|TRBJ1-3|TRBV5-1
TGCGCCAGCAGCTCAACCCCGGACTCTGGAAACACCATATATTTT
CASSSTPDSGNTIYF
>.|.|TRBJ2-5|TRBV7-9
TGTGCCAGCAGCTTAGGGGCGTTCCCACAAGAGACCCAGTACTTC
CASSLGAFPQETQYF
>.|.|TRBJ1-1|TRBV27
TGTGCCAGCAGAAATCTGTCCAGAATGAACACTGAAGCTTTCTTT
CASRNLSRMNTEAFF
>.|once|TRBJ2-4|TRBV5-1
TGCGCCAGCAGCCGCGGACAGATTCTAGCCAAAAACATTCAGTACTTC
CASSRGQILAKNIQYF
>.|.|TRBJ2-5|TRBV18
TGTGCCAGCTCAGAACGGGCAGGCCAAGAGACCCAGTACTTC
CASSERAGQETQYF
>.|.|TRBJ2-5|TRBV2
TGTGCCAGCAAACCGGGAGAACAAGAGACCCAGTACTTC
CASKPGEQETQYF
>.|.|TRBJ2-6|TRBV5-1
TGCGCCAGCAGCTTGGTCTCAGCGGGACAGAGACTCTCTGGGGCCAACGTCCTGACTTTC
CASSLVSAGQRLSGANVLTF
>.|.|TRBJ2-3|TRBV7-6
TGTGCCAGCAGCTCCTTCGTTGGTAGCACAGATACGCAGTATTTT
CASSSFVGSTDTQYF
>TRBD1|.|TRBJ2-3|TRBV7-3
TGTGCCAGCAGCCGTGAACAGGGGGCCCGCACAGATACGCAGTATTTT
CASSREQGARTDTQYF
>.|.|TRBJ2-2|TRBV28
TGTGCCAGCAGCACCCCCGGGAACACCGGGGAGCTGTTTTTT
CASSTPGNTGELFF
>.|.|TRBJ2-7|TRBV2
TGTGCCAGCAGTGGGACGGTACCCTACGAGCAGTACTTC
CASSGTVPYEQYF
>.|.|TRBJ2-7|TRBV28
TGTGCCAGCAGTTTAGTGGGAAAGACCGAGCAGTACTTC
CASSLVGKTEQYF
>.|.|TRBJ2-7|TRBV2
TGTGCCAGCAGGGACTGGCGAGACTTATCCTACGAGCAGTACTTC
CASRDWRDLSYEQYF
>.|.|TRBJ2-7|TRBV18
TGTGCCAGCTCACCAGGGGTTGTGTACGAGCAGTACTTC
CASSPGVVYEQYF
>TRBD2|.|TRBJ2-1|TRBV5-4
TGTGCCAGCAGCTTGTGGGCGGGAGTTGGTGAGCAGTTCTTC
CASSLWAGVGEQFF
>TRBD1|.|TRBJ2-4|TRBV6-1
TGTGCCAGCACCCCGGGACAGGGGGGATTTTTGCAGTACTTC
CASTPGQGGFLQYF
>.|.|TRBJ2-2|TRBV11-3
TGTGCCAGCAGCTTTGGGGGCGGGAGAAGCACCGGGGAGCTGTTTTTT
CASSFGGGRSTGELFF
>TRBD2|.|TRBJ2-1|TRBV10-1
TGCGCCAGCACGGCTAGCGGGACCCCCTACAATGAGCAGTTCTTC
CASTASGTPYNEQFF
>TRBD1|.|TRBJ1-2|TRBV7-2
TGTGCCAGCAGCCCGAGGGACAGGGTGCACTATGGCTACACCTTC
CASSPRDRVHYGYTF
>TRBD2|.|TRBJ2-3|TRBV14
TGTGCCAGCAGCCGGCTAGCGGGACCAGATACGCAGTATTTT
CASSRLAGPDTQYF
>TRBD2|.|TRBJ2-5|TRBV28
TGTGCCAGCAGTCATGGGACTAGCGGGGCTCAAGAGACCCAGTACTTC
CASSHGTSGAQETQYF
>TRBD2|.|TRBJ2-4|TRBV4-3
TGCGCCAGCAGCCACACCGCTAGCGGGTTAGCCAAAAACATTCAGTACTTC
CASSHTASGLAKNIQYF
>.|.|TRBJ2-5|TRBV15
TGTGCCACCAGCAGCCCGGGGAGCGAGACCCAGTACTTC
CATSSPGSETQYF
>TRBD1|.|TRBJ1-5|TRBV6-5
TGTGCCAGCAGCACCGGGACAGGGGGCAATCAGCCCCAGCATTTT
CASSTGTGGNQPQHF
>.|.|TRBJ2-5|TRBV29-1
TGCAGCAAACTCGCCGGAGAAGAGACCCAGTACTTC
CSKLAGEETQYF
>.|.|TRBJ2-7|TRBV5-8
TGTGCCAGCAGCTTGGACGGAATCTCCTACGAGCAGTACTTC
CASSLDGISYEQYF